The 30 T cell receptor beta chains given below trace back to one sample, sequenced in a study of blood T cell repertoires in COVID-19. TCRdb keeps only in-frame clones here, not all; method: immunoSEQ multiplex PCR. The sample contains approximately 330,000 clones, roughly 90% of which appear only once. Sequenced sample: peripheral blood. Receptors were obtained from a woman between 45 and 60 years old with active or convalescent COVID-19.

CDR3 nucleotide sequence: TGCGCCAGCATTCCGACAGGGGGAAGTTACGAGCAGTACTTC. This translates into CASIPTGGSYEQYF. J is TRBJ2-7 and V is TRBV5-1; 9 nucleotides agree with TRBD1. This CDR3 spans 14 amino acids. Germline assignment: CDR1 SGHRS and CDR2 YFSETQ. V lost 6 bases, J lost 4 bases, and 8 bases stayed unmatched.

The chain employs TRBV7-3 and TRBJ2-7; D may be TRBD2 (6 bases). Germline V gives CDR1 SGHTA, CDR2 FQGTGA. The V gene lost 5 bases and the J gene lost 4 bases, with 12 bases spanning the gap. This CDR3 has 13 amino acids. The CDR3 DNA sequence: TGTGCCAGCAGCCCGTCGGGGACTTACGAGCAGTACTTC. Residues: CASSPSGTYEQYF.

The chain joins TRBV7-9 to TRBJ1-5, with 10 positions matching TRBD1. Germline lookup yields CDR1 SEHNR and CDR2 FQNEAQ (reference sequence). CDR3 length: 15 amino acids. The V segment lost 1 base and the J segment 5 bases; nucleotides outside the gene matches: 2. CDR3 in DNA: TGTGCCAGCAGCTTAGGACAGGGGGCTTATCAGCCCCAGCATTTT. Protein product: CASSLGQGAYQPQHF.

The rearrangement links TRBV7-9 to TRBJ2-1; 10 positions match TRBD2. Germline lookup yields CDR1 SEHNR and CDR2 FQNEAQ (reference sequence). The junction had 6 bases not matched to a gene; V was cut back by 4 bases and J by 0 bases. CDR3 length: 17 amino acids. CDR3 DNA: TGTGCCAGCAGCTCCCTAGCGGGAGTCGGCTCCTACAATGAGCAGTTCTTC. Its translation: CASSSLAGVGSYNEQFF.

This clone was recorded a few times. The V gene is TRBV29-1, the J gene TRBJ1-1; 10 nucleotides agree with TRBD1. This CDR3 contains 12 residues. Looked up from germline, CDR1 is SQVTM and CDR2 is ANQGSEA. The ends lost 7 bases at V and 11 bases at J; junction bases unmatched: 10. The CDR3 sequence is CSAGQGDRQAFF. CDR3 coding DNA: TGCAGCGCCGGACAGGGGGACAGACAGGCTTTCTTT.

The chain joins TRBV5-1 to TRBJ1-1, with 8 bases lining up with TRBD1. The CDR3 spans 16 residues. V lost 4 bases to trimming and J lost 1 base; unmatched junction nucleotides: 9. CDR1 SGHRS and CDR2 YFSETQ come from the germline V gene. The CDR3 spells CASSRPGTGPNTEAFF. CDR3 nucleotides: TGCGCCAGCAGCCGTCCCGGGACAGGCCCGAACACTGAAGCTTTCTTT.

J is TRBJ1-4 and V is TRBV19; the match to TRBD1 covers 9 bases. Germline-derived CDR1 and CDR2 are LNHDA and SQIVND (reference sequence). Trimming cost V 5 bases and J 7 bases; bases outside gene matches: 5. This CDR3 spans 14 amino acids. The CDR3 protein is CASSEGQGVEKLFF. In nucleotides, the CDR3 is TGTGCCAGTAGTGAGGGACAGGGTGTTGAAAAACTGTTTTTT.

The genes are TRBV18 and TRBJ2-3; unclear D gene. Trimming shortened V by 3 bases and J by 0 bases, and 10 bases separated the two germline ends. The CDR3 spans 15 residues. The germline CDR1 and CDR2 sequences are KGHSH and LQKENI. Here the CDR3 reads CASSPPSSSTDTQYF. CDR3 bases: TGTGCCAGCTCACCCCCGAGTAGCAGCACAGATACGCAGTATTTT.

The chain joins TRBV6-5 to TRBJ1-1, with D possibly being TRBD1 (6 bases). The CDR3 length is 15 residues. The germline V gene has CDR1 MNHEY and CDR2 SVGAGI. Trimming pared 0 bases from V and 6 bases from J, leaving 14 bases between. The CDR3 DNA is TGTGCCAGCAGTTACTCGCTAACAGGGTTCGCTGAAGCTTTCTTT. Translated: CASSYSLTGFAEAFF.

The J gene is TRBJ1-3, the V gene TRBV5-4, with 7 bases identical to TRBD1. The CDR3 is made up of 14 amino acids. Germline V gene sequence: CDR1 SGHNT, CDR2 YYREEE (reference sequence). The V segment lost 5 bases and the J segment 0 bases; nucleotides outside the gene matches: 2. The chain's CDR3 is CASSWDSSGNTIYF. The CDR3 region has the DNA TGTGCCAGCAGTTGGGACAGCTCTGGAAACACCATATATTTT. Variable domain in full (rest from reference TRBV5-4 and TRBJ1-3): ETGVTQSPTHLIKTRGQQVTLRCSSQSGHNTVSWYQQALGQGPQFIFQYYREEENGRGNFPPRFSGLQFPNYSSELNVNALELDDSALYLCASSWDSSGNTIYFGEGSWLTVV.

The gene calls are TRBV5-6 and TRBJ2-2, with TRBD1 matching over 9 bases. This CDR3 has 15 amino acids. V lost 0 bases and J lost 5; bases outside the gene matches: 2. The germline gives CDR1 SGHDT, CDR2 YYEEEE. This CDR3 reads CASSLGQGVTGELFF. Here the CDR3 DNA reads TGTGCCAGCAGCTTGGGACAGGGGGTAACCGGGGAGCTGTTTTTT.

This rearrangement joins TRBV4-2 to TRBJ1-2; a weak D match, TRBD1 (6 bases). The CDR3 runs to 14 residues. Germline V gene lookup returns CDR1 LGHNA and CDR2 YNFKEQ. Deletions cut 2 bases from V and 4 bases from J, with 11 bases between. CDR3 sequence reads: CASSQSQGTYGYTF. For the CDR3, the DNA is TGTGCCAGCAGCCAATCACAGGGAACCTATGGCTACACCTTC.

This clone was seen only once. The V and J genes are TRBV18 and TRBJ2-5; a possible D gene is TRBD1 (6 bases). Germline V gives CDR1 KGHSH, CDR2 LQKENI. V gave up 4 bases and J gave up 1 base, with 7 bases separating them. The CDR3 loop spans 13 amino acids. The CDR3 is CASSQTGQETQYF. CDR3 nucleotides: TGTGCCAGCTCACAGACAGGCCAAGAGACCCAGTACTTC.

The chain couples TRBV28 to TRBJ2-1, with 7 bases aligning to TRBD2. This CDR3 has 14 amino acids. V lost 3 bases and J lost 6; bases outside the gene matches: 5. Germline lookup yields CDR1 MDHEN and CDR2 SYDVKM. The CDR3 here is CASSFGDYLNEQFF. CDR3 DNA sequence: TGTGCCAGCAGTTTTGGGGACTACCTCAATGAGCAGTTCTTC.

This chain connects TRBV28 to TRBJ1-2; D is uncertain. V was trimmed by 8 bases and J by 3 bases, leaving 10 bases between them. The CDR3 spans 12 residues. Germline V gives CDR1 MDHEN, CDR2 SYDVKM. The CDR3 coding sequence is TGTGCCAGCTTAATCCAGGACTATGGCTACACCTTC. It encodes CASLIQDYGYTF.

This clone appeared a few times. The CDR3 DNA reads as TGTGCCAGCAGTGATACCCGCGGGGGACCCTCCTACAATGAGCAGTTCTTC. It yields the protein CASSDTRGGPSYNEQFF. The rearrangement links TRBV6-4 to TRBJ2-1, with 7 bases that match TRBD2. V lost 3 bases and J lost 0; bases outside the gene matches: 8. This CDR3 has 17 amino acids. Germline V lookup: CDR1 MRHNA, CDR2 SNTAGT.

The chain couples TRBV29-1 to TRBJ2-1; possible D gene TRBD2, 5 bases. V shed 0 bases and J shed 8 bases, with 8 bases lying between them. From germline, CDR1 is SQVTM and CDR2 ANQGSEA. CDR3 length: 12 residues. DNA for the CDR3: TGCAGCGTTGAAGATCTCGGGGATGAGCAGTTCTTC. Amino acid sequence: CSVEDLGDEQFF.

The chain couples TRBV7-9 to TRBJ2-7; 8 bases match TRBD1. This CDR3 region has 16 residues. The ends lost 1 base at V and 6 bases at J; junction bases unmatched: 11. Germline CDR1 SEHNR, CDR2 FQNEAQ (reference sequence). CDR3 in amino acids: CASSLGVAGGAGEQYF. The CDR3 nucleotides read TGTGCCAGCAGCTTAGGAGTAGCAGGGGGCGCAGGCGAGCAGTACTTC.

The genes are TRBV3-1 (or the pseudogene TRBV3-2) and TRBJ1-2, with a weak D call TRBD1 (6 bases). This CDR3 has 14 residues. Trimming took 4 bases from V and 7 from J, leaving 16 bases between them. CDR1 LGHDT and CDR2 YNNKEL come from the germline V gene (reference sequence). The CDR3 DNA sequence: TGTGCCAGCAGCCCGGCGGGGGCTATGCGTGGCTACACCTTC. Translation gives CASSPAGAMRGYTF.

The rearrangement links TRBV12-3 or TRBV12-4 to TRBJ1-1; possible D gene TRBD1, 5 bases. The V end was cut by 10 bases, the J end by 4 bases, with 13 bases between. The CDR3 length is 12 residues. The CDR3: CAIGGGGTEAFF. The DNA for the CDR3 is TGTGCCATAGGTGGGGGGGGCACTGAAGCTTTCTTT.

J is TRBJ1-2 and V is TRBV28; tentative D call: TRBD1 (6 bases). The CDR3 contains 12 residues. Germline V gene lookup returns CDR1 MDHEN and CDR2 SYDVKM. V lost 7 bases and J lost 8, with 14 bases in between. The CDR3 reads CASTTGLEGYTF. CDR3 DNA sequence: TGTGCCAGCACTACAGGGTTGGAGGGCTACACCTTC.

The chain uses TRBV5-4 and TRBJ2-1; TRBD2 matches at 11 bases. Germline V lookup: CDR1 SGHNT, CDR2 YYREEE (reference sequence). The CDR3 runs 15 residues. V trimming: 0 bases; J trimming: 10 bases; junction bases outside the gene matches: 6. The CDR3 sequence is CASSLVAGGPREQFF. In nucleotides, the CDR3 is TGTGCCAGCAGCTTGGTAGCGGGAGGGCCTCGGGAGCAGTTCTTC.

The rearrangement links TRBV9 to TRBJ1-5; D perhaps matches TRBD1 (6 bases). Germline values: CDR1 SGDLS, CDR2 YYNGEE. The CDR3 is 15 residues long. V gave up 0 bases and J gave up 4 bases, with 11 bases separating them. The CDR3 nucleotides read TGTGCCAGCAGCGTAGATGGGACACGGAATCAGCCCCAGCATTTT. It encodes CASSVDGTRNQPQHF.

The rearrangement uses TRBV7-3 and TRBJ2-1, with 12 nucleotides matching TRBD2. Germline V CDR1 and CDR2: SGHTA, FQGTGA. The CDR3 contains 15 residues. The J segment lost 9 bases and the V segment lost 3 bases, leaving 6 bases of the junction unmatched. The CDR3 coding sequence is TGTGCCAGCAGCTTTCCTAGCGGGGGGGCTGGTGAGCAGTTCTTC. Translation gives CASSFPSGGAGEQFF.

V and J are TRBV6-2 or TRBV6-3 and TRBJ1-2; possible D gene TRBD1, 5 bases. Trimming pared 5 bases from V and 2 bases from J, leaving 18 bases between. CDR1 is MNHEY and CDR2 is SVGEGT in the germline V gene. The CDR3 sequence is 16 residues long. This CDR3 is CASSNPWQGPNYGYTF. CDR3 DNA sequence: TGTGCCAGCAGTAATCCCTGGCAGGGCCCAAACTATGGCTACACCTTC.

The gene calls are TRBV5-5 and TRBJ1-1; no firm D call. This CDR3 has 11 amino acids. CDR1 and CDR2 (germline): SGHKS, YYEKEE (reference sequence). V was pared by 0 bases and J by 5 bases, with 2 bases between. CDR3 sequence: CASSLVTEAFF. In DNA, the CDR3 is TGTGCCAGCAGCTTGGTAACTGAAGCTTTCTTT.

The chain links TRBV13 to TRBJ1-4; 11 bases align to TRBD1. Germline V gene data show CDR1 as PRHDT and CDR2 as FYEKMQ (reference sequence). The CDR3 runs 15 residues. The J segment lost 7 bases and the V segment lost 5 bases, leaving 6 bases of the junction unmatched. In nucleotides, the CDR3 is TGTGCCAGCAGCCCGGGACAGGGGGGAGTTGAAAAACTGTTTTTT. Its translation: CASSPGQGGVEKLFF.

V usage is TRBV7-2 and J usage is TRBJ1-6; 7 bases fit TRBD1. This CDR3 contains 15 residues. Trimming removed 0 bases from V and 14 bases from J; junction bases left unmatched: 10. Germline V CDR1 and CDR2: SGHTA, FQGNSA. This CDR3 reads CASSLATGNLDSLHF. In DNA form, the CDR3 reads TGTGCCAGCAGCTTAGCGACAGGGAATCTTGACTCCCTCCACTTT.

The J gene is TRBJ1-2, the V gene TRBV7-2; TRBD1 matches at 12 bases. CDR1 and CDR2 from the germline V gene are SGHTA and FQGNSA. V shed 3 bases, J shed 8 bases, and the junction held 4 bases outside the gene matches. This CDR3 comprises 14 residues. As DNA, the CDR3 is TGTGCCAGCAGCTTGGGACAGGGGGCATCCGGCTACACCTTC. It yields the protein CASSLGQGASGYTF.

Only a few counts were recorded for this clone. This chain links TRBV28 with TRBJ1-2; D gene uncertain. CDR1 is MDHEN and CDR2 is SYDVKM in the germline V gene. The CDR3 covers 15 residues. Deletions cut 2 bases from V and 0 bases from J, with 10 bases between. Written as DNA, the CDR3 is TGTGCCAGCAGTTTAATCCGGGGATCTAACTATGGCTACACCTTC. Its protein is CASSLIRGSNYGYTF.